The source of this T cell receptor (beta chain) is a study of T cells after posttransplantation cyclophosphamide. Treatment was busulfan-fludarabine conditioning, a marrow graft, and cyclophosphamide on days +3 and +4. Germline CDR1 LGHNA, CDR2 YSLEER. There are 18 residues in the CDR3. V dropped 0 bases and J dropped 7; count of bases not matched to a gene: 11. Some clones are missing from TCRdb's copy, which holds only in-frame ones; the method was immunoSEQ multiplex PCR. The counts give a few thousand clones, none of them seen only once; 9.4% is held by the top ten. This clone is deemed medium-sized. Its specificity is not known. Notes on the study in general: Later blood repertoires were often dominated by clones from the donor CD8+ memory compartment.

This rearrangement joins TRBV4-3 to TRBJ2-1; 11 positions agree with TRBD2. This TCR derives from a female patient aged 45-60 years who received an allogeneic stem cell transplant from a related donor, was CMV-positive, and had no GVHD. Among the T cells, some may be from the graft donor. The sequencing here drew on PBMCs, taken 32 days after allogeneic stem cell transplant with posttransplant cyclophosphamide. The CDR3 sequence: CASSQDVTSGNILNEQFF. The CDR3, as DNA: TGCGCCAGCAGCCAAGATGTGACTAGCGGGAATATTTTGAATGAGCAGTTCTTC.